What follows are 2 T cell receptor beta chains derived from one specimen sequenced in a study of identical twins (dated by TCRdb to about 2016). The library was generated by 5' RACE. TCRdb shows the sequencer as Illumina HiSeq 2000. TCRdb handled the public reads itself, with Q25 trimming in fastp and clone calling in MiXCR, and kept productive beta chains. Records with the same CDR3 protein are collapsed into one entry carrying the most frequent genes and DNA. Here the sample has 300,000 or so distinct CDR3 sequences; over 8.5% occur a single time. Roughly 6.8% of the sample comes from the top ten. These data also formed part of another study, on yellow fever vaccine responses in identical twins.

Sequenced: CD8+ T cells sorted from blood. Every receptor here comes from a woman aged 18-29 years in good health.

This rearrangement joins TRBV29-1 to TRBJ1-2; the match to TRBD1 covers 9 bases. Germline V gene lookup returns CDR1 SQVTM and CDR2 ANQGSEA. The CDR3 contains 15 residues. V lost 3 bases and J lost 8; bases outside the gene matches: 13. Written as DNA, the CDR3 is TGCAGCGTTGAGGGACAGGGACTGGGAATTCGGGGCTACACCTTC. It codes for CSVEGQGLGIRGYTF.

V gene TRBV6-2 or TRBV6-3 combines with J gene TRBJ2-3; 13 bases align to TRBD2. Germline-derived CDR1 and CDR2 are MNHEY and SVGEGT. V lost 7 bases and J lost 6; bases outside the gene matches: 7. This CDR3 is 15 amino acids long. The CDR3 bases are TGTGCCAGCACCTTACTAGCGGGGGGGTCCGATACGCAGTATTTT. Its protein is CASTLLAGGSDTQYF.